A single sample gave rise to the 28 T cell receptor beta chains below, sequenced in a study of OX40 agonist ivuxolimab in advanced cancers. Assay: immunoSEQ multiplex PCR; the TCRdb copy retains only in-frame clones and omits some. Altogether around 94,000 clones are present, around 91% being singletons, with the ten largest covering 0.7% to 0.95%. The source was CD4+ or CD8+ T cells sorted from blood, collected in a trial of the OX40 agonist ivuxolimab. These receptor sequences come from an adult with an advanced solid tumor such as melanoma, head and neck, liver or kidney cancer.

CDR3 residues: CASSQDWVAGGIMADTQYF. CDR3 coding DNA: TGTGCCAGCAGCCAAGATTGGGTAGCGGGAGGGATTATGGCAGATACGCAGTATTTT. The rearrangement links TRBV4-2 to TRBJ2-3; 11 bases agree with TRBD2. This CDR3 spans 19 amino acids. In germline, CDR1 is LGHNA, CDR2 YNFKEQ. V lost 0 bases, J lost 4 bases, and 12 bases stayed unmatched.

This chain connects TRBV4-3 to TRBJ2-1; D may be TRBD1 (6 bases). V dropped 1 base and J dropped 8 bases, with 15 bases sitting between them. CDR1 LGHNA and CDR2 YSLEER come from the germline V gene. The CDR3 loop spans 15 amino acids. In DNA, the CDR3 is TGCGCCAGCAGCCAAGTAACAGGGTCTATGGATGAGCAGTTCTTC. It codes for CASSQVTGSMDEQFF.

The chain recombines TRBV6-5 with TRBJ2-5, with 7 positions matching TRBD1. The J segment lost 5 bases and the V segment lost 6 bases, leaving 0 bases of the junction unmatched. Germline assignment: CDR1 MNHEY and CDR2 SVGAGI. This CDR3 region has 11 residues. DNA of the CDR3: TGTGCCAGCAGGACAGGGGAGACCCAGTACTTC. Its translation is CASRTGETQYF.

V usage is TRBV6-1 and J usage is TRBJ2-4; 8 bases are shared with TRBD1. In germline, CDR1 is MNHNS, CDR2 SASEGT. V gave up 0 bases and J gave up 13 bases; unmatched junction bases: 8. This CDR3 has 14 residues. CDR3 amino acids: CASSEAGTGGPQYF. The CDR3, as DNA: TGTGCCAGCAGTGAAGCCGGAACAGGGGGACCGCAGTACTTC.

V gene TRBV19 combines with J gene TRBJ1-5; no definite D call. Per germline, CDR1 LNHDA and CDR2 SQIVND (reference sequence). V was pared by 8 bases and J by 0 bases, with 8 bases between. The CDR3 covers 13 residues. The CDR3 coding sequence is TGTGCCAGTCGGGATAGTAGCAATCAGCCCCAGCATTTT. Encoded protein: CASRDSSNQPQHF.

The V and J genes are TRBV15 and TRBJ2-5; the match to TRBD1 covers 7 bases. The CDR3 is made up of 14 amino acids. The V gene's germline CDR1 is LNHNV and CDR2 YYDKDF (reference sequence). Germline trimming cut 1 base from V and 2 bases from J; bases unmatched to any gene: 1. DNA of the CDR3: TGTGCCACCAGCAGAGGACAGGGTCAAGAGACCCAGTACTTC. Protein: CATSRGQGQETQYF.

Only one count was recorded for this clone. J is TRBJ2-3 and V is TRBV12-5, with 10 positions matching TRBD2. CDR1 is LGHNT, CDR2 FRNRAP, per germline. The CDR3 is made up of 16 amino acids. The junction had 7 bases not matched to a gene; V was cut back by 3 bases and J by 4 bases. The CDR3 bases are TGTGCTAGTGGTTTCGGAGCGGGAGGGCCGGCAGATACGCAGTATTTT. This sequence encodes CASGFGAGGPADTQYF.

The rearrangement links TRBV30 to TRBJ1-1; 9 bases are shared with TRBD1. After removal of 8 bases from V and 5 bases from J, the junction contained 9 bases not matched to a gene. The germline V gene has CDR1 GTSNPN and CDR2 SVGIG (reference sequence). The CDR3 extends over 13 amino acids. DNA of the CDR3: TGTGCCCGGGGACAGGGTGGGGGAACTGAAGCTTTCTTT. Amino acids: CARGQGGGTEAFF.

The V gene is TRBV7-6, the J gene TRBJ1-3, with D possibly matching TRBD1 (6 bases). Germline CDR1 SGHVS, CDR2 FNYEAQ. The CDR3 consists of 14 residues. Trimming took 3 bases from V and 4 from J, leaving 10 bases between them. CDR3 loop: CASSLVTGGNTIYF. The CDR3, as DNA: TGTGCCAGCAGCTTGGTAACAGGGGGAAACACCATATATTTT.

The chain recombines TRBV19 with TRBJ1-3; TRBD1 might be the D (5 bases). The germline gives CDR1 LNHDA, CDR2 SQIVND (reference sequence). Trimming removed 2 bases from V and 0 bases from J, with 17 bases in between. The CDR3 totals 18 residues. The CDR3 loop is CASSIRGWQLISGNTIYF. The CDR3 DNA reads TGTGCCAGTAGTATAAGGGGCTGGCAGCTTATCTCTGGAAACACCATATATTTT.

In DNA form, the CDR3 reads TGTGCCAGCAGCTTCAAAGCGGCCGGGGAGCTGTTTTTT. It specifies CASSFKAAGELFF. The V gene is TRBV7-2, the J gene TRBJ2-2; a weak D match, TRBD2 (5 bases). The CDR3 contains 13 residues. CDR1 and CDR2 from the germline V gene are SGHTA and FQGNSA. Trimming cost V 3 bases and J 6 bases, with 8 bases left between them.

This clone was observed once. The chain recombines TRBV4-3 with TRBJ2-3; a weak D match, TRBD2 (5 bases). The CDR3 contains 16 residues. V lost 1 base and J lost 1, with 12 bases in between. The germline gives CDR1 LGHNA, CDR2 YSLEER. CDR3 bases: TGCGCCAGCAGCCAAGGAGCCCTAGCAGGCACAGATACGCAGTATTTT. As protein: CASSQGALAGTDTQYF.

This clone has only a few counts. The rearrangement uses TRBV30 and TRBJ1-1; D remains ambiguous. The CDR3 length is 14 residues. CDR1 and CDR2 (germline): GTSNPN, SVGIG (reference sequence). V was trimmed by 2 bases and J by 0 bases, leaving 10 bases between them. Written as DNA, the CDR3 is TGTGCCTGGAGTTCATTGGTTTTGAACACTGAAGCTTTCTTT. It translates to CAWSSLVLNTEAFF.

The genes are TRBV2 and TRBJ2-7, with D possibly matching TRBD1 (6 bases). The CDR3 runs to 17 residues. CDR1 is SNHLY, CDR2 FYNNEI, per germline. The V and J ends lost 6 bases and 4 bases respectively, with 25 bases between them. Here the CDR3 DNA reads TGTGCCAGCAGGGCAGGGGCCCTATCTCCCTTACTGTACGAGCAGTACTTC. Protein product: CASRAGALSPLLYEQYF.

The V gene is TRBV25-1, the J gene TRBJ2-3; D perhaps matches TRBD2 (6 bases). Trimming stripped 2 bases from V and 1 base from J, with 7 bases between. Germline assignment: CDR1 MGHDK and CDR2 SYGVNS. The CDR3 length is 14 residues. Here the CDR3 DNA reads TGTGCCAGCAGTGAAAGGAGGGGCACAGATACGCAGTATTTT. Its protein product is CASSERRGTDTQYF.

This clone was counted between two and nine times. V usage is TRBV5-8 and J usage is TRBJ2-3, with no clear D. Looked up from germline, CDR1 is SGHTS and CDR2 is YDEGEE. CDR3 length: 16 amino acids. The V end lost 0 bases, the J end lost 5 bases, and 16 bases lay between the germline ends. The CDR3 nucleotides are TGTGCCAGCAGCTTGGTGGGCAGTGGGTCGAAAGATACGCAGTATTTT. Its protein product is CASSLVGSGSKDTQYF.

The chain joins TRBV2 to TRBJ2-4; 11 bases are a match to TRBD2. V trimming: 4 bases; J trimming: 13 bases; junction bases outside the gene matches: 9. Germline V gene sequence: CDR1 SNHLY, CDR2 FYNNEI. The CDR3 length is 14 residues. In DNA form, the CDR3 reads TGTGCCAGCAGTGGGAGCCGACTAGCGGGAACCCAGTACTTC. This encodes CASSGSRLAGTQYF.

CDR3 nucleotide sequence: TGTGCCAGCAGTCCCCGGACTAGCGGGCTTGCCTGGGACACAGATACGCAGTATTTT. The encoded protein is CASSPRTSGLAWDTDTQYF. The chain carries TRBV27 and TRBJ2-3; 11 bases align to TRBD2. Losses at the gene ends were 5 bases for V and 2 bases for J; bases not matched to a gene: 15. The CDR3 runs to 19 residues. Per germline, CDR1 MNHEY and CDR2 SMNVEV (reference sequence).

The chain combines TRBV6-1 with TRBJ2-1; 10 bases line up with TRBD1. The CDR3 extends over 15 amino acids. J was trimmed by 2 bases and V by 6 bases; bases with no gene match: 4. Germline V gene lookup returns CDR1 MNHNS and CDR2 SASEGT. CDR3 nucleotide sequence: TGTGCCAGCAGGACCGGGACAGGGGCCTACAATGAGCAGTTCTTC. It encodes CASRTGTGAYNEQFF.

The chain recombines TRBV27 with TRBJ1-1; D is unclear. This CDR3 region has 13 residues. CDR1 and CDR2 (germline): MNHEY, SMNVEV (reference sequence). Trimming removed 1 base at V and 7 bases at J, with 10 bases between. The CDR3 DNA reads as TGTGCCAGCAGTTTATGGCCCTCTGGTGAAGCTTTCTTT. It specifies CASSLWPSGEAFF.

The chain uses TRBV18 and TRBJ2-3; 11 nucleotides align to TRBD2. CDR1 and CDR2 (germline): KGHSH, LQKENI. There are 16 residues in the CDR3. Trimming took 0 bases from V and 6 from J; bases not matched to a gene: 5. CDR3 sequence: CASSPPLAGVGDTQYF. CDR3 nucleotide sequence: TGTGCCAGCTCACCACCACTAGCGGGAGTTGGGGATACGCAGTATTTT.

The rearrangement joins TRBV7-6 to TRBJ1-4; D is uncertain. The CDR3 is 15 residues long. V was clipped by 5 bases and J by 0 bases, with 10 bases between them. Germline V gives CDR1 SGHVS, CDR2 FNYEAQ. CDR3 sequence reads: CASSLAGATNEKLFF. The CDR3 DNA reads TGTGCCAGCAGCCTCGCGGGAGCAACTAATGAAAAACTGTTTTTT.

V gene TRBV7-8 combines with J gene TRBJ2-7, with D perhaps being TRBD1 or TRBD2 (6 bases each). Germline assignment: CDR1 SGHVS and CDR2 FQNEAQ. The CDR3 covers 15 residues. The V and J ends lost 7 bases and 3 bases respectively, with 19 bases between them. The CDR3 spells CASISSLGGHYEQYF. CDR3 DNA sequence: TGTGCCAGCATCTCTTCCCTGGGGGGCCACTACGAGCAGTACTTC. The full variable domain, rest sourced from reference TRBV7-8 and TRBJ2-7, is GAGVSQSPRYKVAKRGQDVALRCDPISGHVSLFWYQQALGQGPEFLTYFQNEAQLDKSGLPSDRFFAERPEGSVSTLKIQRTQQEDSAVYLCASISSLGGHYEQYFGPGTRLTVT.

V gene TRBV6-5 combines with J gene TRBJ1-1; D perhaps matches TRBD1 (5 bases). Germline CDR1 reads MNHEY; CDR2 reads SVGAGI. This CDR3 region has 15 residues. V was trimmed by 3 bases and J by 5 bases, leaving 16 bases between them. DNA of the CDR3: TGTGCCAGCAGTTATGGAGGGGCACGGGCGACTGAAGCTTTCTTT. As protein: CASSYGGARATEAFF.

The chain carries TRBV19 and TRBJ2-3; D gene ambiguous. Trimming removed 1 base from V and 1 base from J, with 6 bases in between. Germline loops: CDR1 LNHDA, CDR2 SQIVND (reference sequence). This CDR3 is built from 14 residues. CDR3: CASSIVGRTDTQYF. CDR3 in DNA: TGTGCCAGTAGTATAGTTGGCCGCACAGATACGCAGTATTTT.

The chain carries TRBV5-5 and TRBJ2-7; D is perhaps TRBD1 or TRBD2 (6 bases each). V lost 0 bases and J 2 bases, leaving 18 bases between the germline ends. This CDR3 has 17 residues. Per the germline V gene, CDR1 is SGHKS and CDR2 is YYEKEE (reference sequence). CDR3 amino acids: CASSLATGAGLAYEQYF. The CDR3 DNA follows: TGTGCCAGCAGCTTGGCAACGGGGGCAGGGTTAGCCTACGAGCAGTACTTC.

The chain recombines TRBV4-2 with TRBJ1-4; 8 nucleotides line up with TRBD1. This CDR3 comprises 16 residues. V gave up 2 bases and J gave up 4 bases; unmatched junction bases: 6. Germline lookup yields CDR1 LGHNA and CDR2 YNFKEQ. CDR3: CASSQPDRGNNEKLFF. The CDR3, as DNA: TGTGCCAGCAGCCAACCCGACAGGGGAAATAATGAAAAACTGTTTTTT.

The V gene is TRBV18, the J gene TRBJ2-7; D may be TRBD1 or TRBD2 (5 bases each). V lost 1 base and J 5 bases, leaving 6 bases between the germline ends. This CDR3 spans 12 amino acids. Per the germline V gene, CDR1 is KGHSH and CDR2 is LQKENI. As DNA, the CDR3 is TGTGCCAGCTCACCACGAGGGGACGAGCAGTACTTC. The encoded protein is CASSPRGDEQYF.